This T cell receptor beta chain was profiled in a study of blood T cells in healthy people across ages. Study background: Per two T cells, about one barcoded beta molecule was captured through template switching.

Using a J-beta primer mix together with a sample-barcoded 5' primer, a second PCR was run for roughly 6 to 12 cycles. Each cDNA molecule carried a tag from a template-switch adaptor that contained 12 random nucleotides. TCRdb re-called the 5' RACE reads through MiXCR, storing one row per CDR3 protein. In the table there are about 930,000 distinct CDR3 sequences, about 29% of which are singletons. The length of the CDR3 is 14 residues. The V end was cut by 3 bases, the J end by 5 bases, with 13 bases between. Per the germline V gene, CDR1 is ENHRY and CDR2 is SYGVKD. In its sample, this clonotype was seen a few times. Around 9.4 milliliters was the volume of peripheral blood drawn from each donor. This same sample was also taken into another study, of T cells of mothers and their children. That study reports: RNA extracted was entirely used for cDNA synthesis, approximately 1.5 ug per 15 ul.

The source of this sequence is a woman aged 40 to 50 in good health. J is TRBJ2-5 and V is TRBV10-3, with D uncertain. The sample was blood. The CDR3 loop reads CAISENKGGETQYF. The CDR3 nucleotides are TGTGCCATCAGTGAAAATAAGGGTGGGGAGACCCAGTACTTC.